One sample yielded the 10 T cell receptor beta chains listed below, sequenced in a study of blood T cells in healthy people across ages. The use of a sample-barcoded 5' primer and a J-beta primer mix characterized a second PCR of about 6 to 12 cycles. TCRdb re-analysed the 5' RACE reads in MiXCR, keeping a single row per CDR3 protein. The profile covers around 1,700,000 distinct CDR3 sequences, with approximately 30% appearing a single time and less than 9.5% taken by the ten largest. The sequencing sample was made of blood. These receptors all stem from a woman between 25 and 40 years old in good health.

The chain couples TRBV2 to TRBJ2-5; 12 bases fit TRBD2. The CDR3 is 16 residues long. Trimming cost V 4 bases and J 5 bases; bases outside gene matches: 8. The germline gives CDR1 SNHLY, CDR2 FYNNEI. CDR3 region: CASSGTSGAQLETQYF. CDR3 bases: TGTGCCAGCAGTGGGACTAGCGGGGCCCAATTGGAGACCCAGTACTTC.

The genes are TRBV29-1 and TRBJ2-5; TRBD2 matches 7 bases. The CDR3 runs to 16 residues. Unmatched junction bases numbered 22, after V lost 4 bases and J lost 11 bases. Germline values: CDR1 SQVTM, CDR2 ANQGSEA. This CDR3 is CSVVSIRASGYNEQYF. The DNA of the CDR3 is TGCAGCGTTGTATCAATAAGGGCTAGCGGATACAATGAGCAGTACTTC.

This rearrangement joins TRBV12-3 or TRBV12-4 to TRBJ2-3; D remains unclear. This CDR3 region has 16 residues. Trimming shortened V by 5 bases and J by 5 bases, and 20 bases separated the two germline ends. The CDR3 coding sequence is TGTGCCAGCAGTCTCCTCGGGTCTCCTAAGGGAGATACGCAGTATTTT. Protein sequence: CASSLLGSPKGDTQYF.

At least ten counts were recorded for this clonotype. V and J are TRBV6-5 and TRBJ2-3; tentatively, D is TRBD1 (5 bases). This CDR3 comprises 15 residues. The V end lost 5 bases, the J end lost 0 bases, and 12 bases lay between the germline ends. The germline gives CDR1 MNHEY, CDR2 SVGAGI. The DNA for the CDR3 is TGTGCCAGCAGTCCAGGACAACCTAGCACAGATACGCAGTATTTT. Amino acids: CASSPGQPSTDTQYF.

CDR3 amino acids: CASSQDSGQQPQHF. DNA of the CDR3: TGTGCCAGCAGCCAAGATAGCGGGCAACAGCCCCAGCATTTT. The chain is built from TRBV14 and TRBJ1-5; D call uncertain. CDR1 is SGHDN, CDR2 FVKESK, per germline. Deletions cut 0 bases from V and 7 bases from J, with 10 bases between. This CDR3 contains 14 residues.

This sequence joins TRBV7-2 and TRBJ2-3; D is unresolved. In germline, CDR1 is SGHTA, CDR2 FQGNSA. V was trimmed by 5 bases and J by 4 bases, leaving 10 bases between them. The CDR3 contains 13 residues. The chain's CDR3 is CASSLPTADTQYF. Written as DNA, the CDR3 is TGTGCCAGCAGCCTTCCTACCGCAGATACGCAGTATTTT. The variable domain in full, completed from reference TRBV7-2 and TRBJ2-3, reads GAGVSQSPSNKVTEKGKDVELRCDPISGHTALYWYRQSLGQGLEFLIYFQGNSAPDKSGLPSDRFSAERTGGSVSTLTIQRTQQEDSAVYLCASSLPTADTQYFGPGTRLTVL.

V and J are TRBV12-3 or TRBV12-4 and TRBJ1-2; no reliable D call. Trimming removed 6 bases from V and 7 bases from J, with 15 bases in between. This CDR3 is 13 amino acids long. The chain's CDR3 is CASSSTAESGYTF. The DNA of the CDR3 is TGTGCCAGCAGCTCGACCGCAGAGAGTGGCTACACCTTC.

The chain joins TRBV20-1 to TRBJ2-2, with TRBD2 matching over 9 bases. The CDR3 is 14 residues long. Trimming at V came to 5 bases and at J to 7 bases, leaving 8 bases not matched to a gene. In germline, CDR1 is DFQATT, CDR2 SNEGSKA (reference sequence). The CDR3 loop reads CSAVAGVWNGELFF. CDR3 sequence (DNA): TGCAGTGCTGTAGCGGGAGTCTGGAACGGGGAGCTGTTTTTT.

The J gene is TRBJ1-2, the V gene TRBV6-4; D not certain. Trimming removed 6 bases from V and 8 bases from J, with 13 bases in between. This CDR3 region has 12 residues. Germline CDR1 is MRHNA and CDR2 is SNTAGT. The CDR3 DNA is TGTGCCAGCAGCGAAAACGGTGGCGGCTACACCTTC. This gives the protein CASSENGGGYTF.

This clonotype appeared many times. This chain connects TRBV7-9 to TRBJ2-5, with a tentative D call TRBD1 (5 bases). Trimming pared 3 bases from V and 5 bases from J, leaving 10 bases between. Germline CDR1 and CDR2: SEHNR and FQNEAQ (reference sequence). The CDR3 extends over 13 amino acids. In nucleotides, the CDR3 is TGTGCCAGCAGCTTTGACAGCTCGGAGACCCAGTACTTC. Its translation is CASSFDSSETQYF.